The T cell receptor beta chain under discussion was sequenced for a study of T cell repertoires in cytomegalovirus infection. Study summary: Public TCR beta signature analysis indicated the presence of both CMV infection and matching HLA type.

V dropped 0 bases and J dropped 4 bases, with 17 bases sitting between them. Germline V CDR1 and CDR2: SGDLS, YYNGEE. The CDR3 loop spans 17 amino acids. Study-level findings and limits: Predominance within the ex vivo response was attributable to HLA-C-restricted CMV-specific TCR beta clonotypes. Adding up the frequency of public TCR beta families identified people who carried CMV plus the relevant HLA.

This clonotype showed up just a few times. Its target is unknown. One entry per CDR3 protein results from TCRdb running MiXCR on the reads. The sample carries 490,000 or so distinct CDR3 sequences, approximately 11% recorded once. This TCR came from a human donor in good health (CMV status not recorded). Some clones in this sample may be carry-over from other donors' samples. This chain joins TRBV9 and TRBJ1-3, with D perhaps TRBD1 (5 bases). The sample consisted of PBMCs. The CDR3 protein is CASSVDSRTRYGNTIYF. Written as DNA, the CDR3 is TGTGCCAGCAGCGTAGATTCCCGGACAAGATACGGAAACACCATATATTTT.